This T cell receptor beta chain originates from a study of control samples from healthy donors and cancer patients. Repertoires were generated with immunoSEQ multiplex PCR, while TCRdb's copy carries only in-frame clones and drops some. The table has nearly 40,000 clones, 80% to 95% seen once; the top ten hold roughly 3.5%. The CDR3 covers 14 residues. The germline V gene encodes CDR1 MDHEN and CDR2 SYDVKM. V dropped 9 bases and J dropped 1 base, with 15 bases sitting between them. The rearrangement uses TRBV28 and TRBJ1-1; D gene unclear. What was sequenced was blood. This TCR was sampled from a woman between 45 and 60 years old in good health. In DNA form, the CDR3 reads TGTGCCAGTGTTACGGGTGGCCAGAACACTGAAGCTTTCTTT. Protein product: CASVTGGQNTEAFF.